What follows are 23 T cell receptor beta chains derived from one specimen sequenced in a study of T cell responses to AZD1222 COVID-19 vaccine. Measured with immunoSEQ multiplex PCR; TCRdb has only the in-frame clones, and not every one. The table has tens of thousands of clones, approximately 88% seen once. The sample was peripheral blood, taken on day 0 of AZD1222 vaccination. These receptors were taken from an adult in good health.

J is TRBJ1-1 and V is TRBV12-3 or TRBV12-4; D gene unclear. Trimming shortened V by 6 bases and J by 7 bases, and 15 bases separated the two germline ends. CDR3 length: 13 amino acids. The CDR3 spells CASRRPRGGEAFF. In DNA, the CDR3 is TGTGCCAGCAGGCGGCCTCGGGGTGGTGAAGCTTTCTTT.

The rearrangement joins TRBV6-1 to TRBJ2-5, with 15 bases fitting TRBD2. Germline assignment: CDR1 MNHNS and CDR2 SASEGT. V was clipped by 4 bases and J by 2 bases; unmatched bases: 8. The CDR3 loop spans 18 amino acids. The CDR3 nucleotides read TGTGCCAGCAGTGCTCGGACTAGCGGGAGGGTGAGGCAAGAGACCCAGTACTTC. Amino acid sequence: CASSARTSGRVRQETQYF.

The chain joins TRBV7-9 to TRBJ2-5; D gene ambiguous. CDR3 size: 13 residues. Germline V gives CDR1 SEHNR, CDR2 FQNEAQ (reference sequence). Between the trimmed V and J ends, which lost 10 bases and 4 bases, there was a span of 16 bases. The CDR3 DNA reads TGTGCCACCAAGGAACGGTTGATAGAGACCCAGTACTTC. Protein product: CATKERLIETQYF. Supplemented by reference TRBV7-9 and TRBJ2-5, the full variable domain reads DTGVSQNPRHKITKRGQNVTFRCDPISEHNRLYWYRQTLGQGPEFLTYFQNEAQLEKSRLLSDRFSAERPKGSFSTLEIQRTEQGDSAMYLCATKERLIETQYFGPGTRLLVL.

The chain uses TRBV19 and TRBJ2-2; D is tentatively TRBD1 or TRBD2 (5 bases each). Trimming left V 5 bases short and J 9 bases short, with 22 bases between. CDR1 is LNHDA, CDR2 SQIVND, per germline (reference sequence). CDR3 length: 16 amino acids. The CDR3 DNA reads as TGTGCCAGTAGTTCAAGACAGAGTGGACTGGAGAGGGAGCTGTTTTTT. This sequence encodes CASSSRQSGLERELFF.

The chain couples TRBV28 to TRBJ1-1; D perhaps matches TRBD1 (6 bases). The CDR3 loop spans 14 amino acids. V was trimmed by 6 bases and J by 4 bases, leaving 15 bases between them. Looked up from germline, CDR1 is MDHEN and CDR2 is SYDVKM. The CDR3 reads CASSYRVRGTEAFF. In DNA form, the CDR3 reads TGTGCCAGCAGCTACAGGGTGCGCGGCACTGAAGCTTTCTTT.

The V and J genes are TRBV28 and TRBJ2-1, with D perhaps TRBD2 (6 bases). V was clipped by 3 bases and J by 7 bases, with 13 bases between them. Germline-derived CDR1 and CDR2 are MDHEN and SYDVKM. This CDR3 contains 14 residues. The CDR3 DNA is TGTGCCAGCAGTTTTTCGGGGGTCGGGAATGAGCAGTTCTTC. Encoded protein: CASSFSGVGNEQFF.

This sequence joins TRBV4-2 and TRBJ2-2, with 7 bases that match TRBD2. Trimming removed 6 bases from V and 7 bases from J; junction bases left unmatched: 8. The CDR3 is made up of 14 amino acids. From germline, CDR1 is LGHNA and CDR2 YNFKEQ. CDR3 region: CASRVLREFGELFF. DNA of the CDR3: TGTGCCAGCAGGGTTCTGCGGGAGTTCGGGGAGCTGTTTTTT.

CDR3 bases: TGTGCCTGGAGCCATCAAGTGGGGCAGTACTTC. This gives the protein CAWSHQVGQYF. The chain has TRBV30 and TRBJ2-7; D uncertain. Trimming stripped 3 bases from V and 9 bases from J, with 12 bases between. CDR3 length equals 11 residues. The germline V gene has CDR1 GTSNPN and CDR2 SVGIG (reference sequence).

The DNA for the CDR3 is TGTGCCAGCACAAGTTCACAGGGTGCTCTCTACGAGCAGTACTTC. As protein: CASTSSQGALYEQYF. The genes are TRBV7-9 and TRBJ2-7; D perhaps matches TRBD1 (6 bases). Germline V gene sequence: CDR1 SEHNR, CDR2 FQNEAQ (reference sequence). V lost 7 bases and J 3 bases, leaving 19 bases between the germline ends. The length of the CDR3 is 15 residues.

This clone appeared once. V is TRBV11-3 and J is TRBJ2-5, with unresolved D. This CDR3 has 15 residues. V was clipped by 0 bases and J by 0 bases, with 8 bases between them. Germline values: CDR1 SGHNT, CDR2 YENEEA. The CDR3 loop is CASSLESTDQETQYF. DNA of the CDR3: TGTGCCAGCAGCTTAGAATCGACCGACCAAGAGACCCAGTACTTC.

The chain employs TRBV7-3 and TRBJ1-2; TRBD1 matches at 8 bases. V lost 5 bases and J lost 7; bases outside the gene matches: 6. Germline loops: CDR1 SGHTA, CDR2 FQGTGA. The CDR3 has 13 residues. In DNA form, the CDR3 reads TGTGCCAGCAGCGCCGGACAGGGCGGTGGCTACACCTTC. Translating gives CASSAGQGGGYTF. Combining the CDR3 with reference TRBV7-3 and TRBJ1-2 gives the whole variable domain GAGVSQTPSNKVTEKGKYVELRCDPISGHTALYWYRQSLGQGPEFLIYFQGTGAADDSGLPNDRFFAVRPEGSVSTLKIQRTERGDSAVYLCASSAGQGGGYTFGSGTRLTVV.

J is TRBJ2-3 and V is TRBV5-6; 7 nucleotides align to TRBD2. V shed 0 bases, J shed 1 base, and the junction held 8 bases outside the gene matches. The CDR3 sequence is 17 residues long. Germline V lookup: CDR1 SGHDT, CDR2 YYEEEE. For the CDR3, the DNA is TGTGCCAGCAGCTTGGCCCGGCTAGCGGACCGCACAGATACGCAGTATTTT. Its protein product is CASSLARLADRTDTQYF.

The chain combines TRBV11-2 with TRBJ2-7; TRBD1 or TRBD2 may be the D gene (5 bases each). The CDR3 consists of 14 residues. CDR1 is SGHAT and CDR2 is FQNNGV in the germline V gene. V lost 6 bases and J 0 bases, leaving 12 bases between the germline ends. CDR3 loop: CASSRDGSSYEQYF. CDR3 DNA: TGTGCCAGCAGTCGGGACGGAAGCTCCTACGAGCAGTACTTC.

This chain uses TRBV7-9 with TRBJ1-4; D remains unclear. Trimming pared 5 bases from V and 0 bases from J, leaving 10 bases between. In germline, CDR1 is SEHNR, CDR2 FQNEAQ (reference sequence). The CDR3 totals 15 residues. The CDR3 DNA follows: TGTGCCAGCAGCCCCGGCGGCGCAACTAATGAAAAACTGTTTTTT. It specifies CASSPGGATNEKLFF.

The chain couples TRBV12-3 or TRBV12-4 to TRBJ1-2, with D perhaps matching TRBD1 (5 bases). The CDR3 sequence is 13 residues long. Trimming took 0 bases from V and 6 from J, leaving 8 bases between them. The CDR3 protein is CASSLAGHNGYTF. The CDR3, as DNA: TGTGCCAGCAGTTTAGCCGGACACAATGGCTACACCTTC.

The chain uses TRBV5-4 and TRBJ2-7; 11 bases line up with TRBD2. Germline V CDR1 and CDR2: SGHNT, YYREEE (reference sequence). J gave up 2 bases and V 4 bases, and 8 bases lay outside the gene matches. The CDR3 covers 16 residues. The CDR3 sequence: CASSVGLAGRTYEQYF. CDR3 nucleotides: TGTGCCAGCAGCGTTGGACTAGCGGGTAGAACCTACGAGCAGTACTTC.

The chain combines TRBV25-1 with TRBJ2-6; TRBD1 might be the D (6 bases). The germline CDR1 and CDR2 sequences are MGHDK and SYGVNS. This CDR3 is built from 17 residues. V shed 5 bases and J shed 0 bases, with 14 bases lying between them. The CDR3 coding sequence is TGTGCCAGCAGTACCATACAGGGATCCTCTGGGGCCAACGTCCTGACTTTC. Translating it yields CASSTIQGSSGANVLTF.

This chain links TRBV7-2 with TRBJ2-1, with D maybe TRBD2 (5 bases). Trimming left V 4 bases short and J 16 bases short, with 20 bases between. This CDR3 region has 13 residues. Germline CDR1 is SGHTA and CDR2 is FQGNSA. The CDR3 nucleotides are TGTGCCAGCAGCTCCTCCGGTGAGGGTTCACCCTTCTTC. It encodes CASSSSGEGSPFF.

This clone was found a few times. This chain links TRBV7-2 with TRBJ2-7, with 7 nucleotides matching TRBD1. The germline V gene encodes CDR1 SGHTA and CDR2 FQGNSA. CDR3 size: 13 residues. J lost 9 bases, V lost 5 bases, and 10 bases had no gene match. The CDR3 is CASSPDRATVQYF. The CDR3 nucleotides are TGTGCCAGCAGCCCCGACAGGGCCACGGTGCAGTACTTC.

The CDR3 DNA reads as TGCAGCGTTGAATCGGGTTCTGGGGCCAACGTCCTGACTTTC. Encoded protein: CSVESGSGANVLTF. This chain links TRBV29-1 with TRBJ2-6; no clear D. CDR3 length: 14 amino acids. Looked up from germline, CDR1 is SQVTM and CDR2 is ANQGSEA. V was trimmed by 2 bases and J by 1 base, leaving 6 bases between them. The whole variable domain, remainder taken from reference TRBV29-1 and TRBJ2-6, is SAVISQKPSRDICQRGTSLTIQCQVDSQVTMMFWYRQQPGQSLTLIATANQGSEATYESGFVIDKFPISRPNLTFSTLTVSNMSPEDSSIYLCSVESGSGANVLTFGAGSRLTVL.

The chain carries TRBV6-2 or TRBV6-3 and TRBJ2-3; 8 nucleotides match TRBD2. The CDR3 spans 15 residues. The trim removed 3 bases at V and 0 bases at J, leaving 2 bases unmatched. Germline CDR1 and CDR2: MNHEY and SVGEGT. The DNA of the CDR3 is TGTGCCAGCAGTTATTCGGGGGGGAGCACAGATACGCAGTATTTT. It codes for CASSYSGGSTDTQYF.

The CDR3 bases are TGTGCCAGCAGCGTAACAGGGTCGACCGGGGAGCTGTTTTTT. Residues: CASSVTGSTGELFF. The chain joins TRBV9 to TRBJ2-2, with a tentative D call TRBD1 (6 bases). Trimming took off 1 base at V and 5 bases at J, with 9 bases between the two ends. The CDR3 totals 14 residues. Germline V CDR1 and CDR2: SGDLS, YYNGEE.

V and J are TRBV6-5 and TRBJ2-2, with D maybe TRBD2 (6 bases). The CDR3 length is 15 residues. Germline lookup yields CDR1 MNHEY and CDR2 SVGAGI. Between the trimmed V and J ends, which lost 5 bases and 2 bases, there was a span of 12 bases. The CDR3 DNA is TGTGCCAGCAGTCGTAAACTAGCTAACACCGGGGAGCTGTTTTTT. Translation gives CASSRKLANTGELFF.